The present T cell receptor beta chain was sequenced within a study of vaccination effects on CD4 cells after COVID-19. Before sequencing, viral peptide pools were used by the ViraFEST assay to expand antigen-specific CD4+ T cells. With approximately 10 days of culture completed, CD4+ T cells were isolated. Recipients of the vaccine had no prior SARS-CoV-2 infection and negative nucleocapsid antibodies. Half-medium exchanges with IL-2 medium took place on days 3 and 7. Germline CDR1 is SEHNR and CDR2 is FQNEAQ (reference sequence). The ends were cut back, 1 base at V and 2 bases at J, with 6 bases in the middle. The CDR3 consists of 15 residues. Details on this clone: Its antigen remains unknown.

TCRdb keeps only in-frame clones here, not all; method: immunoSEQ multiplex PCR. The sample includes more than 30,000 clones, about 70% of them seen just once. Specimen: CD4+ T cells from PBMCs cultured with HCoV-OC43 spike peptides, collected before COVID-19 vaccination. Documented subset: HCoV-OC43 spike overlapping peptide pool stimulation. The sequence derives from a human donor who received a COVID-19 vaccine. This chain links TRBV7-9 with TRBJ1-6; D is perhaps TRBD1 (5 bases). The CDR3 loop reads CASSLVGAYNSPLHF. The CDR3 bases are TGTGCCAGCAGCTTAGTGGGGGCCTATAATTCACCCCTCCACTTT.